These T cell receptor beta chains were read from a single sample in a study of technical replicates of blood from a handful of donors. Sequencing used immunoSEQ multiplex PCR; TCRdb keeps in-frame clones, though not all of them. The sample gives tens of thousands of clones, roughly 84% of which show up once; over 5% is in the top ten. The sequenced sample consisted of PBMCs. The receptors were sampled from a human donor in good health. Some clones in this sample may be carry-over from other donors' samples. Both conserved end residues are part of each CDR3. A D gene is named only where the DNA matches it firmly. Clone size is not always given. Where it is, it says once, few, many or a class for expanded clones.

cdr3_length	d_call	clone_size	v_call	j_call	cdr3_aa	cdr3_nt
16	NA	NA	TRBV10-3	TRBJ2-7	CAISESIGQTPHEQYF	TGTGCCATCAGTGAGTCGATAGGCCAGACTCCTCACGAGCAGTACTTC
16	NA	NA	TRBV2	TRBJ2-4	CASSEGMAGSLDIQYF	TGTGCCAGCAGTGAGGGAATGGCAGGGTCTTTGGACATTCAGTACTTC
15	TRBD2	NA	TRBV10-2	TRBJ2-2	CAIGTSGRETGELFF	TGCGCCATAGGGACTAGCGGGAGAGAAACCGGGGAGCTGTTTTTT
17	TRBD2	NA	TRBV4-2	TRBJ2-2	CASTTGTSGANTGELFF	TGTGCCAGCACCACGGGGACTAGCGGCGCGAACACCGGGGAGCTGTTTTTT
15	TRBD2	NA	TRBV30	TRBJ2-5	CAWSVALAGKETQYF	TGTGCCTGGAGTGTAGCCCTAGCGGGAAAAGAGACCCAGTACTTC
17	TRBD1	NA	TRBV4-2	TRBJ2-5	CASSQHTGQGAQGTQYF	TGTGCCAGCAGCCAGCACACCGGACAGGGGGCCCAAGGGACCCAGTACTTC
13	NA	NA	TRBV5-1	TRBJ2-1	CASREGTVGEQFF	TGCGCCAGCAGGGAGGGGACAGTCGGCGAGCAGTTCTTC
15	NA	NA	TRBV4-3	TRBJ1-2	CASSQTQEGLYGYTF	TGCGCCAGCAGCCAAACCCAGGAGGGTCTCTATGGCTACACCTTC
14	TRBD2	NA	TRBV7-2	TRBJ2-1	CASSTGLVYNEQFF	TGTGCCAGCAGCACAGGACTAGTCTACAATGAGCAGTTCTTC
15	TRBD2	NA	TRBV5-4	TRBJ2-7	CASSRSGGLSYEQYF	TGTGCCAGCAGCCGAAGCGGGGGGCTATCCTACGAGCAGTACTTC
18	TRBD2	NA	TRBV4-3	TRBJ2-3	CASSQLGGGAVYTDTQYF	TGCGCCAGCAGCCAACTGGGCGGGGGGGCCGTATACACAGATACGCAGTATTTT
13	NA	NA	TRBV10-3	TRBJ1-4	CAISEQEGVKLFF	TGTGCCATCAGTGAACAGGAGGGAGTAAAACTGTTTTTT
15	TRBD1	NA	TRBV7-9	TRBJ1-4	CASSPRDRTNEKLFF	TGTGCCAGCAGCCCCCGGGACAGAACTAATGAAAAACTGTTTTTT
16	TRBD2	few	TRBV27	TRBJ2-2	CASRRLAGTNTGELFF	TGTGCCAGCCGTAGACTAGCGGGGACGAACACCGGGGAGCTGTTTTTT
16	TRBD1	NA	TRBV4-3	TRBJ1-2	CASSQETGIVNYGYTF	TGCGCCAGCAGCCAAGAGACAGGGATCGTAAACTATGGCTACACCTTC
15	TRBD1	once	TRBV5-6	TRBJ2-5	CASSMGTGIQETQYF	TGTGCCAGCAGCATGGGGACAGGGATACAAGAGACCCAGTACTTC
17	NA	NA	TRBV4-3	TRBJ1-3	CASSHEVQASSGNTIYF	TGCGCCAGCAGCCACGAAGTACAGGCGTCCTCTGGAAACACCATATATTTT
13	NA	NA	TRBV2	TRBJ2-5	CASSVVKQETQYF	TGTGCCAGCAGTGTCGTTAAACAAGAGACCCAGTACTTC
12	TRBD1	NA	TRBV29-1	TRBJ2-3	CSVQGGTDTQYF	TGCAGCGTTCAGGGGGGCACAGATACGCAGTATTTT
14	TRBD1	NA	TRBV10-3	TRBJ2-7	CAITGTEYSYEQYF	TGTGCCATAACCGGGACAGAGTATTCCTACGAGCAGTACTTC
13	NA	NA	TRBV7-6	TRBJ2-1	CASSLGAFNEQFF	TGTGCCAGCAGCTTAGGGGCCTTCAATGAGCAGTTCTTC
11	NA	NA	TRBV20-1	TRBJ1-1	CSARRDTEAFF	TGCAGTGCCAGGAGGGACACTGAAGCTTTCTTT
15	TRBD1	NA	TRBV6-5	TRBJ1-4	CASRTGTGFREKLFF	TGTGCCAGCAGAACCGGGACAGGGTTTAGGGAAAAACTGTTTTTT
14	TRBD1	once	TRBV11-2	TRBJ2-1	CASSSLTGDREQFF	TGTGCCAGCAGCTCCTTGACAGGGGACCGTGAGCAGTTCTTC
17	TRBD2	NA	TRBV7-8	TRBJ2-3	CASSAGTSGTIRDTQYF	TGTGCCAGCAGCGCCGGGACTAGCGGTACGATAAGGGATACGCAGTATTTT
13	TRBD1	NA	TRBV4-1	TRBJ2-7	CASSQRTGDEQYF	TGCGCCAGCAGCCAACGGACAGGGGACGAGCAGTACTTC
13	NA	NA	TRBV25-1	TRBJ1-2	CASSENHGLGYTF	TGTGCCAGCAGTGAAAACCATGGGCTCGGCTACACCTTC
14	NA	NA	TRBV6-5	TRBJ2-7	CASRKRATLYEQYF	TGTGCCAGCAGAAAGCGGGCTACGCTGTACGAGCAGTACTTC
12	NA	few	TRBV7-2	TRBJ1-1	CASSLNRIEAFF	TGTGCCAGCAGCTTAAATCGTATTGAAGCTTTCTTT
13	TRBD1	NA	TRBV5-4	TRBJ1-1	CASRRQGNTEAFF	TGTGCCAGCAGGAGACAGGGGAACACTGAAGCTTTCTTT
15	TRBD1	NA	TRBV27	TRBJ1-1	CASSTRGQGATEAFF	TGTGCCAGCAGTACAAGAGGACAGGGGGCCACTGAAGCTTTCTTT
15	NA	NA	TRBV6-5	TRBJ1-1	CASKIGPGWNTEAFF	TGTGCCAGCAAAATAGGACCGGGATGGAACACTGAAGCTTTCTTT
17	TRBD1	NA	TRBV4-2	TRBJ2-1	CASSQGAPGQGADEQFF	TGTGCCAGCAGCCAAGGGGCACCGGGACAGGGGGCGGATGAGCAGTTCTTC
13	TRBD1	NA	TRBV10-3	TRBJ1-1	CAIADRRGTEAFF	TGTGCCATCGCGGACAGGAGGGGGACTGAAGCTTTCTTT
17	TRBD2	NA	TRBV7-3	TRBJ2-2	CASSRTSGRANTGELFF	TGTGCCAGCAGCCGGACTAGCGGGAGGGCGAACACCGGGGAGCTGTTTTTT
15	NA	NA	TRBV10-2	TRBJ2-3	CASTGRSESTDTQYF	TGCGCCAGCACGGGTCGCTCGGAGAGCACAGATACGCAGTATTTT
15	NA	NA	TRBV18	TRBJ1-2	CASSPPQERGYGYTF	TGTGCCAGCTCACCACCGCAGGAGAGGGGGTATGGCTACACCTTC
15	NA	NA	TRBV7-3	TRBJ2-3	CASSQPGHSTDTQYF	TGTGCCAGCAGCCAACCGGGACATAGCACAGATACGCAGTATTTT
15	TRBD2	NA	TRBV7-2	TRBJ2-3	CASSSSGGNTDTQYF	TGTGCCAGCAGCTCTAGCGGGGGAAACACAGATACGCAGTATTTT
16	NA	NA	TRBV11-3	TRBJ2-5	CASSPRGGGIDETQYF	TGTGCCAGCAGCCCCCGGGGAGGTGGGATCGATGAGACCCAGTACTTC
12	NA	few	TRBV7-9	TRBJ1-6	CASSAQGSPLHF	TGTGCCAGCAGCGCACAGGGTTCACCCCTCCACTTT
15	NA	NA	TRBV6-5	TRBJ1-3	CASSTRSNSGNTIYF	TGTGCCAGCAGTACCCGGTCAAACTCTGGAAACACCATATATTTT
13	NA	NA	TRBV12-5	TRBJ2-1	CASGSGSYNEQFF	TGTGCTAGTGGTTCGGGCTCCTACAATGAGCAGTTCTTC
12	NA	NA	TRBV13	TRBJ1-3	CASSLTGNTIYF	TGTGCCAGCAGCTTGACAGGAAACACCATATATTTT
17	NA	NA	TRBV29-1	TRBJ1-2	CSVSGGHVGVGNYGYTF	TGCAGCGTTTCCGGGGGGCATGTCGGAGTGGGGAACTATGGCTACACCTTC
16	TRBD2	medium-sized	TRBV4-3	TRBJ2-1	CASSQGLAGSYNEQFF	TGCGCCAGCAGCCAAGGACTAGCGGGCTCCTACAATGAGCAGTTCTTC
16	NA	NA	TRBV30	TRBJ1-5	CAWSVGTSGSNQPQHF	TGTGCCTGGAGTGTCGGGACATCCGGTAGCAATCAGCCCCAGCATTTT
14	TRBD1	NA	TRBV5-1	TRBJ2-7	CASSWGTGSYEQYF	TGCGCCAGCAGCTGGGGGACAGGGTCCTACGAGCAGTACTTC
16	NA	NA	TRBV5-1	TRBJ2-7	CASSSPGTLGSYEQYF	TGCGCCAGCAGCTCACCCGGGACACTCGGCTCCTACGAGCAGTACTTC